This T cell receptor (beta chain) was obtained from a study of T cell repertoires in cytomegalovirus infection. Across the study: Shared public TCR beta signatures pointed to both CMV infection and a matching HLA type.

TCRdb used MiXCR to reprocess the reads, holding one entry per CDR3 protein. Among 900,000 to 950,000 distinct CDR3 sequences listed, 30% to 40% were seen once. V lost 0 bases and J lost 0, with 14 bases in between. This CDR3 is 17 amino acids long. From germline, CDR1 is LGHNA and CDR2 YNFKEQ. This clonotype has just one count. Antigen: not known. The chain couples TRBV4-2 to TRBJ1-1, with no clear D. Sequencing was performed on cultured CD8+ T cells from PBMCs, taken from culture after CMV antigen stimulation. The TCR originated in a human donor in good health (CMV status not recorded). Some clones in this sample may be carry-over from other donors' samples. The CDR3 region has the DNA TGTGCCAGCAGCCAAGACTGGAACGGCCCCATGAACACTGAAGCTTTCTTT. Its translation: CASSQDWNGPMNTEAFF.